A selection of T cell receptor beta chains follows, all from one sample in a study of beta chain features in type 1 diabetes. Using immunoSEQ multiplex PCR, the repertoire was profiled, and TCRdb retains in-frame clones only, with some absent. In the table there are roughly 120,000 clones, roughly 43% of which are singletons. The sequenced sample consisted of stem cell memory CD4+ T cells from blood. All receptors come from a woman between 18 and 29 years old in good health. Each CDR3 is given with its conserved first and last residue. Fields, in order: V gene, J gene, CDR3 protein.

TRBV5-1	TRBJ2-1	CASSLEQGAYNEQFF
TRBV6-1	TRBJ2-5	CASSENRGPTETQYF
TRBV19	TRBJ2-1	CASTSRLARNEQFF
TRBV28	TRBJ1-2	CASTGTGTGSYGYTF
TRBV18	TRBJ1-5	CASSSDRGNQPQHF
TRBV7-8	TRBJ2-4	CASSSGQGGWVKNIQYF
TRBV11-2	TRBJ2-7	CASSLEAGTEQYF
TRBV7-3	TRBJ2-1	CASSPIGREGSYNEQFF
TRBV19	TRBJ1-2	CASSTRDSYGGYTF
TRBV25-1	TRBJ2-1	CASSESGGNYNEQFF
TRBV28	TRBJ1-2	CASSIAGGGYGYTF
TRBV27	TRBJ2-7	CASGGTSRSEQYF
TRBV9	TRBJ1-3	CASSAYASGNTIYF
TRBV30	TRBJ2-3	CAWSVGLTDTQYF
TRBV4-2	TRBJ2-1	CASSPSDRGGEQFF
TRBV5-6	TRBJ1-1	CASSLGARVISEAFF
TRBV19	TRBJ2-1	CASSPYAVSSSTEQFF
TRBV6-1	TRBJ1-1	CASSEYRNTEAFF
TRBV6-6	TRBJ2-5	CASSGGQGARETQYF
TRBV6-5	TRBJ2-5	CASSRQGRSQYF
TRBV6-5	TRBJ2-4	CASSRLAGGMNIQYF
TRBV9	TRBJ2-6	CASSDLTSSGANVLTF
TRBV2	TRBJ2-4	CASSGGQPGHIQYF
TRBV11-2	TRBJ2-7	CASSLYRGNSYEQYF
TRBV7-3	TRBJ2-1	CASSSGLAGVNEQFF
TRBV14	TRBJ2-1	CASDRLAGGSEQFF